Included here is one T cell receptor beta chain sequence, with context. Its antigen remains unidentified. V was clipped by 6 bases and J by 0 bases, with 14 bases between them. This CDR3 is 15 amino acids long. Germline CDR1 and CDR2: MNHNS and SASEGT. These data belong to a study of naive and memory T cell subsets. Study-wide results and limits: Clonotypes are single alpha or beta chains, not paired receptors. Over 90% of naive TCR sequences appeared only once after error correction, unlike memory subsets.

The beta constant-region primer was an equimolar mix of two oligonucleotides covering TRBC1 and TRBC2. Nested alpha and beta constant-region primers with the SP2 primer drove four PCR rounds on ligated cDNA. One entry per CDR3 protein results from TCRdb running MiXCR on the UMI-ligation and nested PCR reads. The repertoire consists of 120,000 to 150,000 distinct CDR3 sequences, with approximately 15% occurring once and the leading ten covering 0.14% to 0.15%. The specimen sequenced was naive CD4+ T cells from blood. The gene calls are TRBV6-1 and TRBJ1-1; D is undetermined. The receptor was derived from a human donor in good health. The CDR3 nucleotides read TGTGCCAGCAGCCCCGGGTTGAGGGTGAACACTGAAGCTTTCTTT. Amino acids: CASSPGLRVNTEAFF.